Shown below are 27 T cell receptor beta chains from a single sample sequenced in a study of blood T cell repertoires in COVID-19. Clones were read by immunoSEQ multiplex PCR, and TCRdb kept only the in-frame ones, dropping some. Here the sample spans roughly 100,000 clones, about four fifths being singletons. Input material: peripheral blood. Every receptor here comes from a woman aged 55-75 years with acute or convalescent COVID-19.

The V gene is TRBV7-6, the J gene TRBJ1-3; no clear D. Germline V gene lookup returns CDR1 SGHVS and CDR2 FNYEAQ. V was pared by 5 bases and J by 4 bases, with 12 bases between. The CDR3 runs 14 residues. The CDR3 DNA is TGTGCCAGCAGCCCCGGACTCAGGGGAAACACCATATATTTT. Translated: CASSPGLRGNTIYF.

CDR3 loop: CASNKAGSYGYTF. CDR3 coding DNA: TGTGCCAGCAATAAGGCGGGGAGCTATGGCTACACCTTC. The chain is built from TRBV27 and TRBJ1-2; no clear D gene. The CDR3 totals 13 residues. Germline assignment: CDR1 MNHEY and CDR2 SMNVEV (reference sequence). V lost 7 bases to trimming and J lost 4 bases, with 13 bases between them.

The rearrangement joins TRBV30 to TRBJ2-3, with 9 bases lining up with TRBD1. The V gene end was trimmed by 5 bases and the J gene end by 1 base; junction bases not matched to a gene: 1. The CDR3 totals 13 residues. Germline values: CDR1 GTSNPN, CDR2 SVGIG (reference sequence). The CDR3 DNA is TGTGCCTGGCGGACAGGGGGCACAGATACGCAGTATTTT. It translates to CAWRTGGTDTQYF.

J is TRBJ1-2 and V is TRBV2; 7 nucleotides match TRBD1. The CDR3 is 13 amino acids. CDR1 is SNHLY and CDR2 is FYNNEI in the germline V gene. Trimming at V came to 6 bases and at J to 3 bases, leaving 4 bases not matched to a gene. The CDR3 protein is CASRTGPDYGYTF. CDR3 sequence (DNA): TGTGCCAGCAGGACAGGGCCTGACTATGGCTACACCTTC.

The chain recombines TRBV3-1 (or the pseudogene TRBV3-2) with TRBJ1-1; a possible D gene is TRBD1 (5 bases). This CDR3 spans 18 amino acids. Germline CDR1 is LGHDT and CDR2 is YNNKEL (reference sequence). Trimming stripped 4 bases from V and 6 bases from J, with 27 bases between. This CDR3 reads CASSPHAGLSSWPPEAFF. The CDR3, as DNA: TGTGCCAGCAGCCCGCATGCGGGGCTCTCCAGTTGGCCCCCTGAAGCTTTCTTT.

The rearrangement joins TRBV3-1 (or the pseudogene TRBV3-2) to TRBJ2-5; 7 bases are a match to TRBD2. The CDR3 length is 14 residues. J gave up 5 bases and V 2 bases, and 5 bases lay outside the gene matches. Germline V gene data show CDR1 as LGHDT and CDR2 as YNNKEL (reference sequence). The CDR3 bases are TGTGCCAGCAGCCAACACCCCGGGAGGGAGACCCAGTACTTC. It is translated as CASSQHPGRETQYF.

This clone was recorded at least ten times. The chain recombines TRBV5-1 with TRBJ2-7; D ambiguous. The CDR3 is 13 residues long. Germline lookup yields CDR1 SGHRS and CDR2 YFSETQ. V was cut by 1 base and J by 2 bases, with 7 bases left in between. The CDR3 bases are TGCGCCAGCAGCTTGTCCGTTCCCTACGAGCAGTACTTC. This codes for CASSLSVPYEQYF. Together with reference TRBV5-1 and TRBJ2-7, the CDR3 gives the full variable domain: KAGVTQTPRYLIKTRGQQVTLSCSPISGHRSVSWYQQTPGQGLQFLFEYFSETQRNKGNFPGRFSGRQFSNSRSEMNVSTLELGDSALYLCASSLSVPYEQYFGPGTRLTVT.

The gene calls are TRBV10-3 and TRBJ1-1; D call uncertain. Per the germline V gene, CDR1 is ENHRY and CDR2 is SYGVKD. V lost 2 bases and J lost 3, with 13 bases in between. CDR3 length equals 15 residues. The CDR3 protein is CAISEMKEEDTEAFF. The CDR3 DNA reads as TGTGCCATCAGTGAGATGAAGGAAGAGGACACTGAAGCTTTCTTT.

This clone was recorded only once. V gene TRBV6-5 combines with J gene TRBJ2-7; D is ambiguous. Per the germline V gene, CDR1 is MNHEY and CDR2 is SVGAGI. This CDR3 is 11 amino acids long. V gave up 8 bases and J gave up 3 bases, with 8 bases separating them. The CDR3 sequence is CASVVSYEQYF. The DNA for the CDR3 is TGTGCCAGCGTGGTCAGCTACGAGCAGTACTTC.

The chain is built from TRBV19 and TRBJ1-2; the D gene is possibly TRBD1 (6 bases). V gave up 6 bases and J gave up 0 bases, with 17 bases separating them. Looked up from germline, CDR1 is LNHDA and CDR2 is SQIVND (reference sequence). The CDR3 has 16 residues. The CDR3 spells CASRTQQGPANYGYTF. CDR3 bases: TGTGCCAGTAGGACCCAACAGGGACCCGCTAACTATGGCTACACCTTC.

This clone was recorded only once. The chain recombines TRBV7-9 with TRBJ1-6; D unresolved. Per the germline V gene, CDR1 is SEHNR and CDR2 is FQNEAQ (reference sequence). CDR3 length equals 13 residues. V gave up 3 bases and J gave up 5 bases, with 5 bases separating them. The CDR3 coding sequence is TGTGCCAGCAGCTTGAGTGATAATTCACCCCTCCACTTT. As protein: CASSLSDNSPLHF.

The rearrangement uses TRBV19 and TRBJ2-2; TRBD1 agrees at 9 bases. Trimming removed 1 base from V and 3 bases from J; junction bases left unmatched: 0. The CDR3 runs 15 residues. Germline lookup yields CDR1 LNHDA and CDR2 SQIVND (reference sequence). The CDR3 reads CASSIGTGDTGELFF. CDR3 nucleotides: TGTGCCAGTAGTATAGGGACAGGGGACACCGGGGAGCTGTTTTTT.

In its sample, this clone was seen once. The chain combines TRBV28 with TRBJ2-7; 7 bases agree with TRBD2. V lost 8 bases, J lost 2 bases, and 6 bases stayed unmatched. CDR1 and CDR2 (germline): MDHEN, SYDVKM. The CDR3 is 13 amino acids. CDR3 sequence (DNA): TGTGCCAGCCAGTCTAGCGGTACCTACGAGCAGTACTTC. This codes for CASQSSGTYEQYF.

The CDR3 here is CASSSTTGKRADQPQHF. CDR3 nucleotides: TGTGCCAGCAGCTCCACGACAGGGAAGAGGGCCGATCAGCCCCAGCATTTT. The V gene is TRBV5-6, the J gene TRBJ1-5, with 7 bases matching TRBD1. In germline, CDR1 is SGHDT, CDR2 YYEEEE. The CDR3 spans 17 residues. V lost 3 bases, J lost 5 bases, and 14 bases stayed unmatched. Together with reference TRBV5-6 and TRBJ1-5, the CDR3 gives the full variable domain: DAGVTQSPTHLIKTRGQQVTLRCSPKSGHDTVSWYQQALGQGPQFIFQYYEEEERQRGNFPDRFSGHQFPNYSSELNVNALLLGDSALYLCASSSTTGKRADQPQHFGDGTRLSIL.

This clone was found once. J is TRBJ1-1 and V is TRBV5-5, with TRBD1 identical over 8 bases. Per the germline V gene, CDR1 is SGHKS and CDR2 is YYEKEE (reference sequence). CDR3 size: 15 residues. The trim removed 2 bases at V and 3 bases at J, leaving 6 bases unmatched. The CDR3 loop is CASSFSTGEYTEAFF. The CDR3, as DNA: TGTGCCAGCAGCTTCTCGACAGGGGAGTACACTGAAGCTTTCTTT.

The chain carries TRBV29-1 and TRBJ1-2; D is possibly TRBD1 (6 bases). Germline V gene data show CDR1 as SQVTM and CDR2 as ANQGSEA. The CDR3 contains 15 residues. V lost 2 bases to trimming and J lost 3 bases, with 16 bases between them. Here the CDR3 DNA reads TGCAGCGTTGAAATTATACAGGGAGCACACTATGGCTACACCTTC. Its protein is CSVEIIQGAHYGYTF.

The rearrangement uses TRBV28 and TRBJ2-3; D might be TRBD2 (6 bases). CDR1 is MDHEN and CDR2 is SYDVKM in the germline V gene. This CDR3 contains 17 residues. The V end was cut by 5 bases, the J end by 4 bases, with 22 bases between. Here the CDR3 DNA reads TGTGCCAGCAGTCCCGAGGGGCGGGGCCGAGTCGCAGATACGCAGTATTTT. This sequence encodes CASSPEGRGRVADTQYF.

The V gene is TRBV5-6, the J gene TRBJ1-3, with TRBD1 identical over 9 bases. The V segment lost 1 base and the J segment 0 bases; nucleotides outside the gene matches: 5. The CDR3 spans 17 residues. Germline assignment: CDR1 SGHDT and CDR2 YYEEEE. The DNA for the CDR3 is TGTGCCAGCAGCTTGACAGGGGGCCTCTACTCTGGAAACACCATATATTTT. It encodes CASSLTGGLYSGNTIYF.

This chain uses TRBV5-6 with TRBJ2-7, with TRBD1 matching over 7 bases. J gave up 2 bases and V 1 base, and 6 bases lay outside the gene matches. This CDR3 has 15 amino acids. Per germline, CDR1 SGHDT and CDR2 YYEEEE. Here the CDR3 DNA reads TGTGCCAGCAGCTTGACCCCAGGGGGAACCTACGAGCAGTACTTC. This codes for CASSLTPGGTYEQYF.

This chain joins TRBV27 and TRBJ1-2, with D maybe TRBD1 (6 bases). Trimming took 2 bases from V and 4 from J, leaving 17 bases between them. Germline lookup yields CDR1 MNHEY and CDR2 SMNVEV (reference sequence). There are 16 residues in the CDR3. DNA of the CDR3: TGTGCCAGCAGTTTAAGTGGGGGCACCTGGGGCTATGGCTACACCTTC. As protein: CASSLSGGTWGYGYTF.

This clone was recorded a few times. V usage is TRBV6-5 and J usage is TRBJ1-6; D is unclear. V dropped 8 bases and J dropped 4 bases, with 12 bases sitting between them. This CDR3 contains 14 residues. Germline CDR1 MNHEY, CDR2 SVGAGI. The CDR3 nucleotides read TGTGCCAGCTGCGCGGGTCCTTATAATTCACCCCTCCACTTT. Translating it yields CASCAGPYNSPLHF.

The CDR3 sequence: CASSLIGQGAPLEAFF. CDR3 coding DNA: TGTGCCAGCAGCTTAATAGGACAGGGGGCGCCTCTGGAAGCTTTCTTT. The chain uses TRBV7-2 and TRBJ1-1; 11 nucleotides agree with TRBD1. Trimming removed 2 bases from V and 8 bases from J; junction bases left unmatched: 10. The germline V gene encodes CDR1 SGHTA and CDR2 FQGNSA. The CDR3 contains 16 residues.

The rearrangement uses TRBV19 and TRBJ1-1; 8 positions agree with TRBD1. V lost 6 bases to trimming and J lost 1 base; unmatched junction nucleotides: 16. CDR1 is LNHDA, CDR2 SQIVND, per germline (reference sequence). The CDR3 runs 18 residues. The CDR3 DNA follows: TGTGCCAGTAGCGATCAGGGGGCAGGAGTACTTAAGAACACTGAAGCTTTCTTT. It is translated as CASSDQGAGVLKNTEAFF. Combining the CDR3 with reference TRBV19 and TRBJ1-1 gives the whole variable domain DGGITQSPKYLFRKEGQNVTLSCEQNLNHDAMYWYRQDPGQGLRLIYYSQIVNDFQKGDIAEGYSVSREKKESFPLTVTSAQKNPTAFYLCASSDQGAGVLKNTEAFFGQGTRLTVV.

This rearrangement joins TRBV2 to TRBJ1-4, with TRBD1 as a possible D gene (6 bases). This CDR3 region has 14 residues. The ends were cut back, 4 bases at V and 7 bases at J, with 13 bases in the middle. Germline CDR1 SNHLY, CDR2 FYNNEI. The CDR3 is CASSGGTGPEKLFF. In DNA, the CDR3 is TGTGCCAGCAGTGGCGGTACAGGGCCTGAAAAACTGTTTTTT.

The CDR3 region is CASSPPGETAIGRAFF. The DNA for the CDR3 is TGTGCCAGCAGCCCGCCTGGCGAGACCGCAATTGGGCGAGCTTTCTTT. The J gene is TRBJ1-1, the V gene TRBV4-2, with no clear D. V gave up 4 bases and J gave up 10 bases, with 25 bases separating them. Germline CDR1 and CDR2: LGHNA and YNFKEQ. This CDR3 spans 16 amino acids.

The rearrangement links TRBV3-1 (or the pseudogene TRBV3-2) to TRBJ1-2, with TRBD1 as a possible D gene (5 bases). From germline, CDR1 is LGHDT and CDR2 YNNKEL (reference sequence). The V gene lost 2 bases and the J gene lost 8 bases, with 9 bases spanning the gap. The CDR3 has 12 amino acids. In nucleotides, the CDR3 is TGTGCCAGCAGCCAAACAGGACGGGGCTACACCTTC. Translation: CASSQTGRGYTF.

This clone was found a few times. This chain joins TRBV6-5 and TRBJ1-1, with D possibly matching TRBD1 (6 bases). In germline, CDR1 is MNHEY, CDR2 SVGAGI. This CDR3 region has 14 residues. Trimming pared 7 bases from V and 1 base from J, leaving 13 bases between. The CDR3 sequence: CASIPLDRNTEAFF. As DNA, the CDR3 is TGTGCCAGCATCCCCCTGGACAGGAACACTGAAGCTTTCTTT.